What follows are 26 T cell receptor beta chains derived from one specimen sequenced in a study of shared T cell receptors in the human thymus. The table came from immunoSEQ multiplex PCR; TCRdb's copy has only in-frame clones and leaves some out. The sample shows 450,000 to 650,000 clones, 70% to 80% of them seen only once. This sample was also put to use in a study of human thymus T cells.

The sequencing sample was made of thymocytes. Source of these receptors: a boy in the first two years of life with a congenital heart defect.

This chain connects TRBV11-2 to TRBJ2-7; 9 bases agree with TRBD1. The CDR3 loop spans 15 amino acids. After removal of 2 bases from V and 5 bases from J, the junction contained 7 bases not matched to a gene. Germline values: CDR1 SGHAT, CDR2 FQNNGV. Here the CDR3 DNA reads TGTGCCAGCAGCTTATCGGGACAGGGTCGCCACGAGCAGTACTTC. The encoded protein is CASSLSGQGRHEQYF.

This chain links TRBV28 with TRBJ2-1, with 12 bases aligning to TRBD2. The CDR3 runs 16 residues. V lost 6 bases and J lost 4; bases outside the gene matches: 7. The germline CDR1 and CDR2 sequences are MDHEN and SYDVKM. CDR3 residues: CASSPRLAGDYNEQFF. The DNA for the CDR3 is TGTGCCAGCAGCCCCCGACTAGCGGGAGATTACAATGAGCAGTTCTTC.

The chain is built from TRBV7-2 and TRBJ2-2; D is perhaps TRBD2 (5 bases). The germline V and J ends were trimmed by 5 bases and 6 bases, with 16 bases remaining between them. This CDR3 contains 15 residues. Germline CDR1 reads SGHTA; CDR2 reads FQGNSA. CDR3 in DNA: TGTGCCAGCAGCCCCCTTGACCTTAGCGCCGGGGAGCTGTTTTTT. Its protein product is CASSPLDLSAGELFF.

A few counts support this clone. This sequence joins TRBV6-1 and TRBJ2-7; the match to TRBD1 covers 11 bases. Trimming took 9 bases from V and 4 from J; bases not matched to a gene: 11. Germline V CDR1 and CDR2: MNHNS, SASEGT. The CDR3 length is 15 residues. CDR3 protein: CARRRDRGYPYEQYF. For the CDR3, the DNA is TGTGCCAGGAGGAGGGACAGGGGGTACCCGTACGAGCAGTACTTC.

The CDR3 DNA follows: TGCGCCAGCAGCTTGGCAGGGACTAGCGGGAGGTTCGCAGATACGCAGTATTTT. Translating gives CASSLAGTSGRFADTQYF. The chain employs TRBV5-1 and TRBJ2-3; TRBD2 aligns across 15 bases. J was trimmed by 4 bases and V by 0 bases; bases with no gene match: 6. CDR3 length: 18 residues. Germline CDR1 is SGHRS and CDR2 is YFSETQ.

The chain has TRBV4-1 and TRBJ2-7, with TRBD2 matching over 12 bases. Germline trimming cut 4 bases from V and 4 bases from J; bases unmatched to any gene: 2. The germline V gene has CDR1 MGHRA and CDR2 YSYEKL. The CDR3 is 14 residues long. CDR3 in DNA: TGCGCCAGCAGCCCTAGCGGGAGGGTTTACGAGCAGTACTTC. This codes for CASSPSGRVYEQYF.

The chain carries TRBV27 and TRBJ2-5; maybe TRBD2 (6 bases). V was shortened by 6 bases and J by 5 bases, with 19 bases between the two germline ends. The CDR3 spans 15 residues. Germline V gives CDR1 MNHEY, CDR2 SMNVEV (reference sequence). The CDR3 bases are TGTGCCAGCAGCCATAGCGGACTCAATAGGGAGACCCAGTACTTC. Encoded protein: CASSHSGLNRETQYF.

The table lists this clone with a few counts. The chain uses TRBV5-6 and TRBJ2-7; 8 bases agree with TRBD2. Germline V gene sequence: CDR1 SGHDT, CDR2 YYEEEE. This CDR3 region has 14 residues. The V and J ends lost 0 bases and 3 bases, in that order; junction bases with no gene match: 2. CDR3 sequence (DNA): TGTGCCAGCAGCTTGGCGGGGGGGGGCTACGAGCAGTACTTC. Translation: CASSLAGGGYEQYF.

The chain carries TRBV4-2 and TRBJ1-2; D is possibly TRBD1 (5 bases). Germline V gives CDR1 LGHNA, CDR2 YNFKEQ. Trimming stripped 3 bases from V and 4 bases from J, with 9 bases between. This CDR3 contains 13 residues. Here the CDR3 reads CASSHLGAYGYTF. For the CDR3, the DNA is TGTGCCAGCAGCCACTTAGGGGCCTATGGCTACACCTTC.

This chain links TRBV4-1 with TRBJ2-1, with 7 bases that match TRBD2. Germline V CDR1 and CDR2: MGHRA, YSYEKL. This CDR3 has 20 residues. J gave up 0 bases and V 0 bases, and 14 bases lay outside the gene matches. As DNA, the CDR3 is TGCGCCAGCAGCCAAGATCCCGCTTTCGCTGGCGGGAGCTCCTACAATGAGCAGTTCTTC. Its translation: CASSQDPAFAGGSSYNEQFF.

The CDR3, as DNA: TGTGCTAGTGGCCTCCTCGACAGCATCAGCAATCAGCCCCAGCATTTT. Encoded protein: CASGLLDSISNQPQHF. This chain connects TRBV12-5 to TRBJ1-5, with D tentatively TRBD1 (5 bases). The CDR3 covers 16 residues. Trimming pared 6 bases from V and 1 base from J, leaving 16 bases between. Germline values: CDR1 LGHNT, CDR2 FRNRAP.

The chain couples TRBV4-3 to TRBJ2-1; no clear D. The CDR3 extends over 13 amino acids. Germline CDR1 LGHNA, CDR2 YSLEER. Trimming pared 0 bases from V and 8 bases from J, leaving 8 bases between. In DNA, the CDR3 is TGCGCCAGCAGCCAAGAGGCCGTGGATGAGCAGTTCTTC. Its translation is CASSQEAVDEQFF.

The genes are TRBV11-3 and TRBJ2-7; 11 bases are a match to TRBD1. In germline, CDR1 is SGHNT, CDR2 YENEEA. V lost 5 bases to trimming and J lost 5 bases; unmatched junction nucleotides: 8. This CDR3 region has 15 residues. The CDR3 DNA is TGTGCCAGCAGCATTCGGGACAGGGGGTCCCACGAGCAGTACTTC. As protein: CASSIRDRGSHEQYF.

The chain links TRBV6-1 to TRBJ2-7, with TRBD1 identical over 7 bases. The germline V gene has CDR1 MNHNS and CDR2 SASEGT. With 6 bases clipped from V and 2 bases from J, the junction kept 10 bases outside the gene matches. The length of the CDR3 is 15 residues. This chain's CDR3 is CASSPGRTGTYEQYF. The CDR3, as DNA: TGTGCCAGCAGCCCCGGTAGGACAGGTACCTACGAGCAGTACTTC.

The chain joins TRBV25-1 to TRBJ2-7, with a weak D call TRBD1 (5 bases). Germline CDR1 and CDR2: MGHDK and SYGVNS. Deletions cut 7 bases from V and 5 bases from J, with 21 bases between. This CDR3 is built from 15 residues. The CDR3 DNA is TGTGCCAGCACCAACCCTCAGGGTCTTGGCGACGAGCAGTACTTC. Residues: CASTNPQGLGDEQYF.

The gene calls are TRBV4-2 and TRBJ2-3; TRBD2 matches at 7 bases. CDR1 LGHNA and CDR2 YNFKEQ come from the germline V gene. The trim removed 1 base at V and 4 bases at J, leaving 8 bases unmatched. The CDR3 is made up of 16 amino acids. CDR3 sequence (DNA): TGTGCCAGCAGCCAAGGGGGGGGGACCCACGCAGATACGCAGTATTTT. Translated: CASSQGGGTHADTQYF.

On this clone itself: The identical CDR3 is also encoded by other nucleotide sequences in the sample. This chain joins TRBV7-2 and TRBJ1-4, with no clear D. This CDR3 is 13 amino acids long. V gave up 1 base and J gave up 7 bases, with 7 bases separating them. Germline loops: CDR1 SGHTA, CDR2 FQGNSA. The CDR3 region is CASSLGRGEKLFF. The DNA of the CDR3 is TGTGCCAGCAGCTTAGGCCGCGGTGAAAAACTGTTTTTT.

The rearrangement joins TRBV7-9 to TRBJ2-7; 9 nucleotides agree with TRBD2. This CDR3 region has 15 residues. Germline loops: CDR1 SEHNR, CDR2 FQNEAQ (reference sequence). After removal of 4 bases from V and 7 bases from J, the junction contained 11 bases not matched to a gene. The CDR3 region is CASSYLLAGVGEQYF. The CDR3 region has the DNA TGTGCCAGCAGCTACCTACTAGCGGGCGTCGGGGAGCAGTACTTC.

This chain connects TRBV29-1 to TRBJ2-3, with 12 bases identical to TRBD2. This CDR3 is 16 amino acids long. Trimming removed 3 bases from V and 3 bases from J; junction bases left unmatched: 7. Germline lookup yields CDR1 SQVTM and CDR2 ANQGSEA. In DNA, the CDR3 is TGCAGCGTTGATAAACCCCTAGCGGGAGGGACAGATACGCAGTATTTT. This sequence encodes CSVDKPLAGGTDTQYF.

This clone turned up a few times. The rearrangement links TRBV5-4 to TRBJ1-3, with a tentative D call TRBD1 (5 bases). This CDR3 has 16 residues. The V end was cut by 3 bases, the J end by 2 bases, with 15 bases between. Germline CDR1 reads SGHNT; CDR2 reads YYREEE (reference sequence). The CDR3 protein is CASSSHPAGPGNTIYF. CDR3 DNA sequence: TGTGCCAGCAGCTCGCACCCCGCGGGGCCTGGAAACACCATATATTTT.

This chain joins TRBV27 and TRBJ1-5, with D perhaps matching TRBD1 (6 bases). The germline V gene encodes CDR1 MNHEY and CDR2 SMNVEV (reference sequence). The V gene lost 5 bases and the J gene lost 5 bases, with 22 bases spanning the gap. The CDR3 is made up of 17 amino acids. CDR3 residues: CASSNGPRGTLDQPQHF. The CDR3 DNA is TGTGCCAGCAGTAACGGTCCAAGGGGGACCCTCGATCAGCCCCAGCATTTT.

The chain has TRBV5-1 and TRBJ1-2; 7 bases align to TRBD1. CDR3 length equals 16 residues. Per the germline V gene, CDR1 is SGHRS and CDR2 is YFSETQ. V shed 0 bases, J shed 4 bases, and the junction held 9 bases outside the gene matches. CDR3 region: CASSLALGYRGYGYTF. As DNA, the CDR3 is TGCGCCAGCAGCTTGGCTTTGGGATACAGGGGCTATGGCTACACCTTC.

The chain is built from TRBV7-2 and TRBJ1-5; TRBD1 might be the D (5 bases). V lost 0 bases, J lost 5 bases, and 8 bases lay in between. This CDR3 spans 14 amino acids. The germline CDR1 and CDR2 sequences are SGHTA and FQGNSA. The CDR3 spells CASSLAPRDQPQHF. The CDR3 region has the DNA TGTGCCAGCAGCTTAGCGCCCAGGGATCAGCCCCAGCATTTT.

The gene calls are TRBV28 and TRBJ2-2; TRBD2 aligns across 11 bases. Germline V gene lookup returns CDR1 MDHEN and CDR2 SYDVKM. V shed 11 bases and J 2 bases; nucleotides not matched to a gene: 10. The CDR3 is 16 amino acids. The CDR3 is CASQTSGKPNTGELFF. DNA of the CDR3: TGTGCCTCCCAGACTAGCGGGAAACCCAACACCGGGGAGCTGTTTTTT.

The V gene is TRBV4-2, the J gene TRBJ2-1; TRBD2 is a possible D gene (6 bases). Trimming removed 0 bases from V and 2 bases from J, with 23 bases in between. Germline V CDR1 and CDR2: LGHNA, YNFKEQ. The CDR3 loop spans 20 amino acids. For the CDR3, the DNA is TGTGCCAGCAGCCAAGACTGTGGGGGGAGCTTCTCTAGGGCCTACAATGAGCAGTTCTTC. This translates into CASSQDCGGSFSRAYNEQFF.

CDR3 region: CASSSGTSPSNTGELFF. The CDR3 DNA sequence: TGTGCCAGCAGTTCCGGGACTAGCCCTTCTAACACCGGGGAGCTGTTTTTT. The chain joins TRBV28 to TRBJ2-2; 9 bases line up with TRBD2. V shed 4 bases, J shed 2 bases, and the junction held 8 bases outside the gene matches. CDR1 is MDHEN, CDR2 SYDVKM, per germline. CDR3 length equals 17 residues. The whole variable domain, filled in from reference TRBV28 and TRBJ2-2, reads DVKVTQSSRYLVKRTGEKVFLECVQDMDHENMFWYRQDPGLGLRLIYFSYDVKMKEKGDIPEGYSVSREKKERFSLILESASTNQTSMYLCASSSGTSPSNTGELFFGEGSRLTVL.